This is a list of T cell receptor beta chains from one sample in a study of T cells in Graves' hyperthyroidism and ophthalmopathy. TCRdb analysed the multiplex PCR reads with MiXCR anew, one entry per CDR3 protein. In the table there are 500,000 to 750,000 distinct CDR3 sequences, 11% to 15% of which are singletons. The source material was blood. All receptors derive from a young woman with Graves' ophthalmopathy. Both conserved end residues are part of each CDR3. Each record gives: V gene, clone size, J gene, D gene, CDR3 protein, CDR3 DNA. The D gene is left open where the match is weak. Clone size is given for some rows only: seen once, a few or many times, or a class if the clone is expanded.

TRBV30	many	TRBJ1-1	NA	CAWSVPPLNTEAFF	TGTGCCTGGAGTGTCCCACCATTGAACACTGAAGCTTTCTTT
TRBV10-3	NA	TRBJ2-7	TRBD1	CAIKSGTENSYEQYF	TGTGCCATCAAGTCCGGGACAGAGAATTCCTACGAGCAGTACTTC
TRBV12-3/TRBV12-4	many	TRBJ2-7	NA	CASTPSASYEQYF	TGTGCCAGCACCCCGAGTGCCTCCTACGAGCAGTACTTC
TRBV12-3/TRBV12-4	NA	TRBJ1-6	NA	CASSFSGDSPLHF	TGTGCCAGCAGTTTTTCAGGGGATTCACCCCTCCACTTT
TRBV7-2	many	TRBJ2-3	NA	CASSLEVGLADTQYF	TGTGCCAGCAGCTTAGAGGTCGGGTTGGCAGATACGCAGTATTTT
TRBV7-3	many	TRBJ2-1	TRBD1	CASSSSGTGAYNEQFF	TGTGCCAGCAGCTCCTCCGGGACAGGGGCCTACAATGAGCAGTTCTTC
TRBV7-9	few	TRBJ2-3	TRBD2	CASSYLAGGLGTDTQYF	TGTGCCAGCAGCTACCTAGCGGGAGGGTTGGGCACAGATACGCAGTATTTT
TRBV28	NA	TRBJ1-2	NA	CASSESNRNYGYTF	TGTGCCAGCAGTGAGTCGAATAGGAACTATGGCTACACCTTC
TRBV7-2	NA	TRBJ2-3	NA	CASTQLREPLTDTQYF	TGTGCCAGCACCCAGTTGCGCGAACCATTAACAGATACGCAGTATTTT
TRBV28	many	TRBJ2-1	NA	CASSFPRTVSYNEQFF	TGTGCCAGCAGTTTCCCAAGGACAGTTTCCTACAATGAGCAGTTCTTC
TRBV18	many	TRBJ1-4	TRBD1	CASSPGTANEKLFF	TGTGCCAGCTCACCGGGGACAGCGAATGAAAAACTGTTTTTT
TRBV11-1	many	TRBJ2-1	TRBD2	CASSSVSGRQANEQFF	TGTGCCAGCAGCTCCGTAAGCGGGAGACAGGCGAATGAGCAGTTCTTC
TRBV7-9	many	TRBJ2-1	TRBD1	CASSLGRTGVPYNEQFF	TGTGCCAGCAGCTTAGGCCGCACAGGGGTCCCTTACAATGAGCAGTTCTTC
TRBV28	many	TRBJ2-3	TRBD2	CATDPVGGGLTDTQYF	TGTGCCACCGATCCCGTGGGGGGGGGACTGACAGATACGCAGTATTTT
TRBV29-1	many	TRBJ2-2	NA	CSAPRGGTGELFF	TGCAGCGCCCCGAGGGGGGGCACCGGGGAGCTGTTTTTT
TRBV20-1	many	TRBJ2-4	NA	CSASEGGKNIQYF	TGCAGTGCTAGTGAGGGAGGCAAAAACATTCAGTACTTC
TRBV12-3/TRBV12-4	many	TRBJ1-1	TRBD1	CASTSDRGTEAFF	TGTGCCAGCACCTCGGACAGGGGCACTGAAGCTTTCTTT
TRBV20-1	NA	TRBJ2-5	TRBD2	CSARVRTSGRGETQYF	TGCAGTGCTAGAGTCCGGACTAGCGGGAGAGGGGAGACCCAGTACTTC
TRBV6-1	NA	TRBJ2-1	NA	CASSFKTSGPLAYNEQFF	TGTGCCAGCAGCTTCAAAACTTCGGGGCCATTAGCCTACAATGAGCAGTTCTTC
TRBV3-1	many	TRBJ2-5	NA	CASSSRDTKETQYF	TGTGCCAGCAGCTCCCGGGACACTAAAGAGACCCAGTACTTC
TRBV2	many	TRBJ2-7	TRBD2	CASSEAGAGGDEQYF	TGTGCCAGCAGTGAGGCCGGAGCGGGAGGTGACGAGCAGTACTTC
TRBV7-2	NA	TRBJ1-2	NA	CASSLTRTPGYGYTF	TGTGCCAGCAGCTTAACGAGAACGCCCGGCTATGGCTACACCTTC
TRBV12-3/TRBV12-4	few	TRBJ1-3	TRBD1	CASRTGRGRSGNTIYF	TGTGCCAGCCGAACGGGGAGGGGGCGGTCTGGAAACACCATATATTTT
TRBV6-1	many	TRBJ1-5	NA	CASSRLPESNQPQHF	TGTGCCAGCAGTCGACTGCCAGAGAGCAATCAGCCCCAGCATTTT
TRBV4-1	NA	TRBJ2-7	NA	CASSRDWSSYEQYF	TGCGCCAGCAGTCGGGACTGGAGCTCCTACGAGCAGTACTTC
TRBV30	few	TRBJ2-5	NA	CAWSTTGSAETQYF	TGTGCCTGGAGTACTACAGGGAGCGCGGAGACCCAGTACTTC
TRBV12-3/TRBV12-4	NA	TRBJ1-4	TRBD1	CASSPRTGPGEKLFF	TGTGCCAGCAGCCCCCGGACAGGCCCCGGCGAAAAACTGTTTTTT
TRBV29-1	few	TRBJ1-1	NA	CSVEAWGTNTEAFF	TGCAGCGTTGAAGCTTGGGGAACGAACACTGAAGCTTTCTTT
TRBV4-2	once	TRBJ2-1	NA	CASSQEQDRHNEQFF	TGTGCCAGCAGCCAAGAGCAGGACAGACACAATGAGCAGTTCTTC
TRBV28	many	TRBJ1-1	NA	CASSLIPGAAPEAFF	TGTGCCAGCAGTTTAATCCCGGGGGCGGCACCTGAAGCTTTCTTT
TRBV27	many	TRBJ2-1	TRBD2	CASSPGLAGEQEQFF	TGTGCCAGCAGCCCCGGACTAGCGGGAGAACAGGAGCAGTTCTTC
TRBV29-1	many	TRBJ1-1	NA	CSARTGNTEAFF	TGCAGCGCAAGGACGGGGAACACTGAAGCTTTCTTT
TRBV20-1	many	TRBJ2-1	TRBD2	CSATPTSGRAGNEQFF	TGCAGTGCTACCCCGACTAGCGGGAGGGCTGGGAATGAGCAGTTCTTC
TRBV30	many	TRBJ2-1	TRBD2	CAWRTSGWDEQFF	TGTGCCTGGAGGACTAGCGGATGGGATGAGCAGTTCTTC
TRBV6-4	NA	TRBJ1-1	TRBD1	CASRRTGGSEAFF	TGTGCCAGCAGGCGGACAGGGGGCTCTGAAGCTTTCTTT
TRBV6-9	NA	TRBJ1-3	NA	CASSYGPGYGRSGNAIYF	TGTGCCAGCAGTTATGGTCCAGGATATGGGAGGTCTGGAAACGCCATATATTTT
TRBV7-2	many	TRBJ1-1	TRBD1	CASSAGTAMNTEAFF	TGTGCCAGCAGCGCCGGGACAGCCATGAACACTGAAGCTTTCTTT
TRBV27	many	TRBJ1-5	NA	CASSASLGGVNQPQHF	TGTGCCAGCAGTGCGTCCCTGGGGGGCGTAAATCAGCCCCAGCATTTT
TRBV11-3	many	TRBJ2-1	TRBD2	CASSLHSGSAYNEQFF	TGTGCCAGCAGCCTACATAGCGGGTCAGCCTACAATGAGCAGTTCTTC
TRBV19	NA	TRBJ2-1	NA	CASSYGGALNEQFF	TGTGCCAGTAGTTACGGGGGAGCCTTAAATGAGCAGTTCTTC
TRBV28	few	TRBJ1-5	TRBD1	CASSPQILTGNNQPQHF	TGTGCCAGCAGCCCCCAGATATTGACAGGGAACAATCAGCCCCAGCATTTT
TRBV28	few	TRBJ1-4	NA	CASTTGMTNEKLFF	TGTGCCAGCACCACAGGGATGACTAATGAAAAACTGTTTTTT
TRBV4-2	few	TRBJ1-5	NA	CASSQLTGINQPQHF	TGTGCCAGCAGCCAATTAACAGGTATAAATCAGCCCCAGCATTTT
TRBV9	many	TRBJ1-1	TRBD1	CASSEGASNTEAFF	TGTGCCAGCAGCGAGGGGGCATCGAACACTGAAGCTTTCTTT
TRBV4-1	NA	TRBJ2-7	TRBD1	CASSQVGGTGGTLKYF	TGCGCCAGCAGCCAAGTAGGGGGGACAGGGGGTACCTTGAAGTACTTC
TRBV24-1	NA	TRBJ2-1	NA	CATSDSLQVNEQFF	TGTGCCACCAGTGATTCGCTACAGGTCAATGAGCAGTTCTTC
TRBV20-1	many	TRBJ1-2	NA	CSARGGGIVGYTF	TGCAGTGCTAGGGGGGGGGGAATCGTGGGCTACACCTTC
TRBV28	many	TRBJ2-7	NA	CASSLPLAPSDSYEQYF	TGTGCCAGCAGTTTACCTCTGGCCCCTAGCGACTCCTACGAGCAGTACTTC
TRBV7-3	many	TRBJ2-1	TRBD2	CASSLSGTSWAYNEQFF	TGTGCCAGCAGCCTCTCCGGGACTAGCTGGGCCTACAATGAGCAGTTCTTC
TRBV18	many	TRBJ1-4	NA	CASSFSFEKLFF	TGTGCCAGCTCATTTTCATTTGAAAAACTGTTTTTT
TRBV20-1	few	TRBJ2-7	TRBD1	CSAKNPHPQGASYEQYF	TGCAGTGCCAAAAATCCTCACCCCCAGGGGGCATCCTACGAGCAGTACTTC
TRBV4-1	NA	TRBJ2-7	NA	CASSQASQGITYEQYF	TGCGCCAGCAGCCAAGCCTCCCAGGGGATTACCTACGAGCAGTACTTC
TRBV4-1	few	TRBJ2-1	NA	CASSQEGGAGNEQFF	TGCGCCAGCAGCCAAGAGGGTGGGGCAGGTAATGAGCAGTTCTTC
TRBV12-3/TRBV12-4	few	TRBJ1-3	NA	CASREFSGNTIYF	TGTGCCAGCAGGGAGTTCTCTGGAAACACCATATATTTT
TRBV6-2/TRBV6-3	many	TRBJ2-7	NA	CASSSRTGGPSGSSYEQYF	TGTGCCAGCAGTTCTCGGACAGGGGGCCCTAGCGGGAGCTCCTACGAGCAGTACTTC
TRBV7-2	many	TRBJ2-3	TRBD1	CASSWGQGTDTQYF	TGTGCCAGCAGCTGGGGACAGGGCACAGATACGCAGTATTTT
TRBV6-6	many	TRBJ1-1	NA	CASSYRSLNTEAFF	TGTGCCAGCAGTTACCGCAGTTTGAACACTGAAGCTTTCTTT
TRBV28	many	TRBJ1-2	NA	CASSSSTGSNYGYTF	TGTGCCAGCAGTTCCTCGACAGGTAGTAACTATGGCTACACCTTC
TRBV7-9	many	TRBJ2-7	TRBD1	CASSRQGVAYEQYF	TGTGCCAGCAGTCGACAGGGAGTAGCCTACGAGCAGTACTTC